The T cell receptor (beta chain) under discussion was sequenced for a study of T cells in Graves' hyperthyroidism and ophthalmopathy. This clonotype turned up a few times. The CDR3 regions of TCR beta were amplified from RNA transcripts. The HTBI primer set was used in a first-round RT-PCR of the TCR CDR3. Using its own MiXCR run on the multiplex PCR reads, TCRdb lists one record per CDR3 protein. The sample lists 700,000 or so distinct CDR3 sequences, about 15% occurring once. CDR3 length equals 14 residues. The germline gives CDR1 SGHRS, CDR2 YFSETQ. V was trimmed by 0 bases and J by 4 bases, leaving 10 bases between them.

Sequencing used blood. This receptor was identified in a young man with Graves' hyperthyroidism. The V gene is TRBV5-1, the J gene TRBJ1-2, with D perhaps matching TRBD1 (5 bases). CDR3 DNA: TGCGCCAGCAGCTTGGAAGGGGATCTCTATGGCTACACCTTC. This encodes CASSLEGDLYGYTF.